This T cell receptor (beta chain) was found in a study of siplizumab effects on memory and regulatory T cells. Study observations and caveats: An assignable phenotype, naive or memory, was missing from roughly 86-96% of proliferating CD4+ or CD8+ clones. Among mappable alloreactive CD4+ clones, the Treg-derived fraction averaged around 70% with siplizumab versus less than 35% in controls.

This table comes from immunoSEQ multiplex PCR, and its TCRdb copy is limited to in-frame clones, with some not included. The sample has 100,000 or so clones; 80% to 95% are singletons. The V end was cut by 6 bases, the J end by 0 bases, with 10 bases between. Germline V CDR1 and CDR2: MDHEN, SYDVKM. This CDR3 has 14 amino acids. A note on this clone: Antigen: not known. This specimen includes other DNA sequences encoding the same CDR3.

The TCR comes from a human donor in good health. The specimen sequenced was CD4+ T cells sorted from blood. The V and J genes are TRBV28 and TRBJ2-3; D may be TRBD2 (6 bases). The CDR3: CASRAGTSTDTQYF. The DNA of the CDR3 is TGTGCCAGCAGAGCGGGCACAAGCACAGATACGCAGTATTTT.